The present T cell receptor (beta chain) was sequenced within a study of shared clonotypes between healthy human individuals. Across the whole study: The cohort comprised a couple of women and a few men. Their ages spanned 18 to 49 years. General study points: Owing to a small donor count, the genetic and exposure-history diversity represented was limited.

The CDR3 consists of 17 residues. The germline V and J ends were trimmed by 9 bases and 0 bases, with 21 bases remaining between them. From germline, CDR1 is LNHDA and CDR2 SQIVND (reference sequence). Healthy HIV-negative adults with no recent acute infections or vaccinations were recruited as donors. Turning to this clone: What it recognizes is unknown.

Authors' processing steps: As immunoSEQ supplied junction-only sequences (without quality scores), filtering differed. Some clones are missing from TCRdb's copy, which holds only in-frame ones; the method was immunoSEQ multiplex PCR. That table supplies the V and J calls and clone size; D and trimming were determined from the DNA. This sample has approximately 500,000 clones, with more than 75% found just once. V and J are TRBV19 and TRBJ2-1; possibly TRBD1 for D (6 bases). Sequencing was performed on PBMCs. The receptor comes from a woman aged 40-49 years in good health. Some clones in this sample may be carry-over from other donors' samples. Here the CDR3 reads CASTHGGLLSSYNEQFF. The CDR3 nucleotides are TGTGCCAGCACCCATGGGGGCTTATTGAGCTCCTACAATGAGCAGTTCTTC. Full variable domain (outside the CDR3, taken from reference TRBV19 and TRBJ2-1): DGGITQSPKYLFRKEGQNVTLSCEQNLNHDAMYWYRQDPGQGLRLIYYSQIVNDFQKGDIAEGYSVSREKKESFPLTVTSAQKNPTAFYLCASTHGGLLSSYNEQFFGPGTRLTVL.